A single sample gave rise to the 18 T cell receptor beta chains below, sequenced in a study of blood T cell repertoires in COVID-19. The table came from immunoSEQ multiplex PCR; TCRdb's copy has only in-frame clones and leaves some out. The sample includes tens of thousands of clones, 88% seen only once; the top ten take approximately 4.8%. Sequencing was carried out using peripheral blood. The receptors come from a human donor in a cohort sampled during active COVID-19.

V is TRBV5-4 and J is TRBJ2-3; 8 bases agree with TRBD2. Germline-derived CDR1 and CDR2 are SGHNT and YYREEE (reference sequence). V trimming: 2 bases; J trimming: 4 bases; junction bases outside the gene matches: 9. CDR3 length: 16 amino acids. This chain's CDR3 is CASSLGAGGNADTQYF. CDR3 nucleotide sequence: TGTGCCAGCAGCTTAGGGGCGGGGGGTAACGCAGATACGCAGTATTTT. The entire variable domain, with the rest obtained from reference TRBV5-4 and TRBJ2-3, is as follows: ETGVTQSPTHLIKTRGQQVTLRCSSQSGHNTVSWYQQALGQGPQFIFQYYREEENGRGNFPPRFSGLQFPNYSSELNVNALELDDSALYLCASSLGAGGNADTQYFGPGTRLTVL.

This chain joins TRBV19 and TRBJ1-5; TRBD1 matches 7 bases. The CDR3 sequence is 13 residues long. CDR1 is LNHDA, CDR2 SQIVND, per germline (reference sequence). Trimming at V came to 5 bases and at J to 6 bases, leaving 4 bases not matched to a gene. The CDR3 DNA reads TGTGCCAGTAGTGACAGGGTCATTCAGCCCCAGCATTTT. Translating it yields CASSDRVIQPQHF.

The CDR3 region has the DNA TGTGCCAGCTCATACACCGGCGGGAGGTCCTACAATGAGCAGTTCTTC. Translating gives CASSYTGGRSYNEQFF. The chain uses TRBV6-4 and TRBJ2-1, with 8 nucleotides matching TRBD2. V shed 8 bases and J 1 base; nucleotides not matched to a gene: 10. Germline V gene lookup returns CDR1 MRHNA and CDR2 SNTAGT. The CDR3 is 16 residues long.

The rearrangement links TRBV9 to TRBJ2-3; D not certain. Trimming pared 3 bases from V and 6 bases from J, leaving 17 bases between. Germline V gives CDR1 SGDLS, CDR2 YYNGEE. CDR3 length: 15 residues. The CDR3 sequence is CASSGHVNPRDTQYF. The CDR3 DNA reads as TGTGCCAGCAGCGGCCACGTCAACCCCAGGGATACGCAGTATTTT.

The chain is built from TRBV6-1 and TRBJ1-4; the D is unclear. The CDR3 has 14 residues. Germline CDR1 reads MNHNS; CDR2 reads SASEGT. Deletions cut 2 bases from V and 1 base from J, with 5 bases between. The CDR3 region is CASSELRTNEKLFF. CDR3 DNA sequence: TGTGCCAGCAGTGAACTGAGAACTAATGAAAAACTGTTTTTT.

The V call is TRBV5-1, the J call TRBJ1-4; D may be TRBD1 (6 bases). The CDR3 spans 15 residues. Per germline, CDR1 SGHRS and CDR2 YFSETQ. Trimming removed 0 bases from V and 4 bases from J, with 10 bases in between. CDR3 sequence: CASSLEGQRNEKLFF. The CDR3 DNA follows: TGCGCCAGCAGCTTGGAGGGACAACGTAATGAAAAACTGTTTTTT.

V is TRBV29-1 and J is TRBJ2-3; unclear D gene. Germline CDR1 is SQVTM and CDR2 is ANQGSEA. Trimming took off 6 bases at V and 1 base at J, with 8 bases between the two ends. The CDR3 has 12 residues. The CDR3 coding sequence is TGCAGCGTACGGGTCGGCACAGATACGCAGTATTTT. Protein sequence: CSVRVGTDTQYF.

J is TRBJ2-7 and V is TRBV6-6; 8 bases align to TRBD1. The CDR3 consists of 14 residues. Trimming cost V 4 bases and J 3 bases; bases outside gene matches: 5. CDR1 is MNHNY and CDR2 is SVGAGI in the germline V gene (reference sequence). The CDR3 DNA is TGTGCCAGCAGTTCCTGGACAGGGTTCTACGAGCAGTACTTC. The encoded protein is CASSSWTGFYEQYF.

This chain connects TRBV18 to TRBJ2-7; perhaps TRBD1 as D (5 bases). The CDR3 is 14 residues long. V was cut by 3 bases and J by 1 base, with 10 bases left in between. Germline V lookup: CDR1 KGHSH, CDR2 LQKENI. This CDR3 is CASSPTTGSYEQYF. Here the CDR3 DNA reads TGTGCCAGCTCACCTACTACAGGATCCTACGAGCAGTACTTC. The entire variable domain, with the rest obtained from reference TRBV18 and TRBJ2-7, is as follows: NAGVMQNPRHLVRRRGQEARLRCSPMKGHSHVYWYRQLPEEGLKFMVYLQKENIIDESGMPKERFSAEFPKEGPSILRIQQVVRGDSAAYFCASSPTTGSYEQYFGPGTRLTVT.

The chain recombines TRBV6-5 with TRBJ2-1; 7 nucleotides line up with TRBD1. Trimming at V came to 8 bases and at J to 3 bases, leaving 4 bases not matched to a gene. Germline values: CDR1 MNHEY, CDR2 SVGAGI. This CDR3 contains 13 residues. Written as DNA, the CDR3 is TGTGCCAGCTCGAGGGGGCTCTACAATGAGCAGTTCTTC. Protein sequence: CASSRGLYNEQFF.

The chain recombines TRBV6-2 or TRBV6-3 with TRBJ2-1; 8 bases line up with TRBD2. CDR1 is MNHEY, CDR2 SVGEGT, per germline. The CDR3 consists of 15 residues. The ends lost 6 bases at V and 4 bases at J; junction bases unmatched: 8. The CDR3 spells CASSPPLAAYNEQFF. The CDR3 DNA reads TGTGCCAGCAGCCCACCACTAGCGGCATACAATGAGCAGTTCTTC.

This sequence joins TRBV10-3 and TRBJ1-5; TRBD1 matches 8 bases. The CDR3 consists of 15 residues. Germline CDR1 reads ENHRY; CDR2 reads SYGVKD. J was trimmed by 4 bases and V by 4 bases; bases with no gene match: 6. CDR3 sequence (DNA): TGTGCCATCAGTGGGGGACAGGACCCTAATCAGCCCCAGCATTTT. It yields the protein CAISGGQDPNQPQHF.

This chain uses TRBV30 with TRBJ1-1; tentative D call: TRBD1 (5 bases). CDR3 length equals 12 residues. Trimming took off 0 bases at V and 9 bases at J, with 11 bases between the two ends. The germline V gene encodes CDR1 GTSNPN and CDR2 SVGIG (reference sequence). The CDR3 region has the DNA TGTGCCTGGAGTGTAGTAGGGGTGAAAGCTTTCTTT. Protein sequence: CAWSVVGVKAFF.

This clone has only a few counts. The chain joins TRBV2 to TRBJ1-5, with D maybe TRBD1 (5 bases). CDR1 is SNHLY, CDR2 FYNNEI, per germline. Trimming left V 7 bases short and J 11 bases short, with 18 bases between. This CDR3 comprises 13 residues. The CDR3 loop reads CASNHGTQGAQHF. The CDR3 DNA reads TGTGCCAGCAATCACGGTACTCAAGGGGCCCAGCATTTT.

Details on this clone: Mismatch with germline at one junction end may stem from a read error. This chain links TRBV3-1 (or the pseudogene TRBV3-2) with TRBJ2-1; TRBD2 matches at 9 bases. The CDR3 is 13 residues long. Per germline, CDR1 LGHDT and CDR2 YNNKEL (reference sequence). The CDR3 spells CASSQAPRGGKVF. The CDR3 DNA reads as TGTGCCAGCAGCCAAGCGCCGCGGGGGGGCAAGGTCTTC.

This chain joins TRBV10-2 and TRBJ2-7; D might be TRBD2 (7 bases). The germline V and J ends were trimmed by 7 bases and 4 bases, with 17 bases remaining between them. The germline V gene encodes CDR1 WSHSY and CDR2 SAAADI. This CDR3 has 14 residues. In DNA, the CDR3 is TGCGCCAGCATGGGAGGGGGTGATAAATACGAGCAGTACTTC. It encodes CASMGGGDKYEQYF.

The V call is TRBV3-1 (or the pseudogene TRBV3-2), the J call TRBJ2-5; D might be TRBD2 (5 bases). The CDR3 sequence is 14 residues long. CDR1 LGHDT and CDR2 YNNKEL come from the germline V gene (reference sequence). Trimming pared 2 bases from V and 9 bases from J, leaving 16 bases between. CDR3 region: CASSQRTVPPAQYF. CDR3 bases: TGTGCCAGCAGCCAAAGGACTGTACCCCCGGCCCAGTACTTC.

V and J are TRBV6-5 and TRBJ2-7; 10 bases are a match to TRBD2. The germline V gene has CDR1 MNHEY and CDR2 SVGAGI. V was clipped by 6 bases and J by 0 bases; unmatched bases: 2. The CDR3 consists of 14 residues. Written as DNA, the CDR3 is TGTGCCAGCAGCGCTAGCGGGAGCTCCTACGAGCAGTACTTC. Amino acids: CASSASGSSYEQYF.